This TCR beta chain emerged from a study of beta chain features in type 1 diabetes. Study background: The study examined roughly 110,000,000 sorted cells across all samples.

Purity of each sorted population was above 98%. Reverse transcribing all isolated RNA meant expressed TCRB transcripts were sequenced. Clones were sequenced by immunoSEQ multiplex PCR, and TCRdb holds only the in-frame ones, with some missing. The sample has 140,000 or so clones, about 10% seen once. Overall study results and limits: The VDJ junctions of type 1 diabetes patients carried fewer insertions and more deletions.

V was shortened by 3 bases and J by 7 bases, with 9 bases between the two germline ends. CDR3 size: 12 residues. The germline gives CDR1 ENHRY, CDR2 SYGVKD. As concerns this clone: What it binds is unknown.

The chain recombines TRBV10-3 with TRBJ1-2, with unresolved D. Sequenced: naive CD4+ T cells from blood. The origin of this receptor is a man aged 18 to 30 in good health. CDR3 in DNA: TGTGCCATCAGTGACTTTTCCGGTGGCTACACCTTC. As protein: CAISDFSGGYTF.